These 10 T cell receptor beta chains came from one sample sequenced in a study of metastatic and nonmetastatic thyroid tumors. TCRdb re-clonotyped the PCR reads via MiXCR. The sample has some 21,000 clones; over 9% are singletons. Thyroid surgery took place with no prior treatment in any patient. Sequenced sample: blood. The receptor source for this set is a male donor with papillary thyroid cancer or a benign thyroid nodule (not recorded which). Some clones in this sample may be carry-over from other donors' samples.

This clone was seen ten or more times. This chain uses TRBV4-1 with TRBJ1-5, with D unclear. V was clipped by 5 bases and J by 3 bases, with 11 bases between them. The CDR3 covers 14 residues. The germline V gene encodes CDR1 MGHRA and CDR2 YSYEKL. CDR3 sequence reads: CASSAALHNQPQHF. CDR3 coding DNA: TGCGCCAGCAGCGCAGCACTGCACAATCAGCCCCAGCATTTT.

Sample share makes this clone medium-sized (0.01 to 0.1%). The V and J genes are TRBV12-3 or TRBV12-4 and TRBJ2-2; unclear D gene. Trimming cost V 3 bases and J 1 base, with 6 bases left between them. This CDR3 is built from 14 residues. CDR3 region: CASSLGRNTGELFF. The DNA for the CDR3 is TGTGCCAGCAGTTTGGGCCGGAACACCGGGGAGCTGTTTTTT.

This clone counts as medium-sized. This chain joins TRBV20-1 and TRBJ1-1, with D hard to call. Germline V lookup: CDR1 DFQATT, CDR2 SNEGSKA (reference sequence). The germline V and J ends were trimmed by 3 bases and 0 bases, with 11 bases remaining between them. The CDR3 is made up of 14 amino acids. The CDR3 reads CSASTLFMNTEAFF. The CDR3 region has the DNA TGCAGTGCTAGTACACTCTTCATGAACACTGAAGCTTTCTTT.

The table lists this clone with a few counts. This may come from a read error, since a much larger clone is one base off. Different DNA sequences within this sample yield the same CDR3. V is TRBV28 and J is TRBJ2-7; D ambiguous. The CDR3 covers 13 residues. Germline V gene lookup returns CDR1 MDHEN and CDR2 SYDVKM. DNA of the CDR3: TGTGCCAGCACCTCTGGGCCACCCTACGGGCAGTACTTC. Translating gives CASTSGPPYGQYF.

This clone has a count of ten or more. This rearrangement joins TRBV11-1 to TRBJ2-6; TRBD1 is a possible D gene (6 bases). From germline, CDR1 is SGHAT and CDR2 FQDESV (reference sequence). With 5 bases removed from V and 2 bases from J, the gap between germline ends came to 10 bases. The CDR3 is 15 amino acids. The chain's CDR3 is CASSVKGAGANVLTF. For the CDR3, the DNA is TGTGCCAGCAGCGTTAAGGGGGCTGGGGCCAACGTCCTGACTTTC.

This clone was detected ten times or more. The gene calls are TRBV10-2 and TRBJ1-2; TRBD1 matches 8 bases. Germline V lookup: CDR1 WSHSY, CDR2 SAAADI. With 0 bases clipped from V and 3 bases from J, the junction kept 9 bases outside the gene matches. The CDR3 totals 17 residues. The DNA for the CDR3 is TGCGCCAGCAGTGAGTCGGGGACAGGATGGGGGGACTATGGCTACACCTTC. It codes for CASSESGTGWGDYGYTF.

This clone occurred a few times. Written as DNA, the CDR3 is TGTGCCAGCAGTTTAGGGACGGACTATGGCTACACCTTC. Translated, it gives CASSLGTDYGYTF. This rearrangement joins TRBV28 to TRBJ1-2; a weak D match, TRBD1 (5 bases). CDR1 is MDHEN, CDR2 SYDVKM, per germline. The CDR3 extends over 13 amino acids. With 2 bases removed from V and 3 bases from J, the gap between germline ends came to 7 bases.

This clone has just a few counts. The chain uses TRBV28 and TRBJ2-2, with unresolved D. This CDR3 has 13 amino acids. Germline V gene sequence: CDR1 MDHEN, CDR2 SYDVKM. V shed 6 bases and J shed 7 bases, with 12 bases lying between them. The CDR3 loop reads CASSPSGFGELFF. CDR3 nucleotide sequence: TGTGCCAGCAGCCCCTCCGGGTTCGGGGAGCTGTTTTTT.

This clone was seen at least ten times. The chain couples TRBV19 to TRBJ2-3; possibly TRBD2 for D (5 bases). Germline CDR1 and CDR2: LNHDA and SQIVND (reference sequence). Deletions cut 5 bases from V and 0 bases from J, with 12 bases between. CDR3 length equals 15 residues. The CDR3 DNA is TGTGCCAGTAGTGGGGTCGGCGGGAGCACAGATACGCAGTATTTT. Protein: CASSGVGGSTDTQYF.

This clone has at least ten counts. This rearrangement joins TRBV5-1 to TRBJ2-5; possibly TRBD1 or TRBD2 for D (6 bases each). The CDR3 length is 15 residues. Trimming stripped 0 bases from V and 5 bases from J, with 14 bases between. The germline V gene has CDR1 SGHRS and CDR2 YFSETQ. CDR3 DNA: TGCGCCAGCAGCTTGGGCGACAGGAGGGGGGAGACCCAGTACTTC. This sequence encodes CASSLGDRRGETQYF.